The 19 T cell receptor beta chains below come from one sample, sequenced in a study of Graves' ophthalmopathy and Graves' hyperthyroidism. RNA transcripts were the template, and TCR beta CDR3 regions were amplified from them. RT-PCR was first run with HTBI primers, then multiplex PCR in a second round. Each CDR3 protein gets one entry after TCRdb re-called the multiplex PCR reads with MiXCR. The sample includes around 660,000 distinct CDR3 sequences, under 50% of them seen just once. Sequenced material: peripheral blood. These receptors were obtained from an adult man with Graves' ophthalmopathy.

There are a few counts of this clonotype. V is TRBV11-2 and J is TRBJ2-5; TRBD1 is a possible D gene (6 bases). Trimming shortened V by 5 bases and J by 7 bases, and 35 bases separated the two germline ends. CDR3 length: 20 residues. Per germline, CDR1 SGHAT and CDR2 FQNNGV. This CDR3 is CASSPFLGARTPAGAGTQYF. In DNA, the CDR3 is TGTGCCAGCAGCCCCTTCTTAGGTGCAAGGACACCAGCAGGGGCGGGGACCCAGTACTTC.

This clonotype was counted many times. CDR3 in amino acids: CSVTPPRVEETQYF. The DNA for the CDR3 is TGCAGCGTGACCCCTCCAAGGGTCGAGGAGACCCAGTACTTC. V usage is TRBV29-1 and J usage is TRBJ2-5; no clear D. Trimming stripped 6 bases from V and 5 bases from J, with 19 bases between. In germline, CDR1 is SQVTM, CDR2 ANQGSEA. CDR3 size: 14 residues.

This clonotype was seen a handful of times. The DNA of the CDR3 is TGTGCCAGCAGCTTAGGAACATCCAGGACCGGGGAGCTGTTTTTT. Translated, it gives CASSLGTSRTGELFF. V and J are TRBV5-4 and TRBJ2-2, with D hard to call. This CDR3 comprises 15 residues. The ends were cut back, 2 bases at V and 5 bases at J, with 13 bases in the middle. Germline-derived CDR1 and CDR2 are SGHNT and YYREEE (reference sequence).

The chain uses TRBV10-3 and TRBJ2-3; D may be TRBD2 (5 bases). CDR1 is ENHRY and CDR2 is SYGVKD in the germline V gene. This CDR3 spans 14 amino acids. V shed 2 bases and J shed 2 bases, with 8 bases lying between them. In DNA, the CDR3 is TGTGCCATCAGTGAGCGCCGGGACACAGATACGCAGTATTTT. Translation: CAISERRDTDTQYF.

This clonotype was counted ten times or more. The rearrangement uses TRBV12-3 or TRBV12-4 and TRBJ1-4; D unclear. Between the trimmed V and J ends, which lost 7 bases and 0 bases, there was a span of 9 bases. The CDR3 covers 14 residues. CDR3 loop: CASTLVSTNEKLFF. The CDR3 nucleotides read TGTGCCAGCACCCTAGTTTCAACTAATGAAAAACTGTTTTTT.

This clonotype was seen many times. The chain links TRBV14 to TRBJ1-2; TRBD1 is a possible D gene (6 bases). With 3 bases removed from V and 3 bases from J, the gap between germline ends came to 14 bases. This CDR3 contains 15 residues. Per the germline V gene, CDR1 is SGHDN and CDR2 is FVKESK. The CDR3 region has the DNA TGTGCCAGCAGCCAGGACAGCCGCGCCTACTATGGCTACACCTTC. Its translation is CASSQDSRAYYGYTF. Looking up the rest from reference TRBV14 and TRBJ1-2 gives the full variable domain: EAGVTQFPSHSVIEKGQTVTLRCDPISGHDNLYWYRRVMGKEIKFLLHFVKESKQDESGMPNNRFLAERTGGTYSTLKVQPAELEDSGVYFCASSQDSRAYYGYTFGSGTRLTVV.

To note about this clonotype: This may come from a read error, since a much larger clone is one base off. The rearrangement uses TRBV20-1 and TRBJ2-7, with a possible D match to TRBD2 (5 bases). CDR1 and CDR2 from the germline V gene are DFQATT and SNEGSKA (reference sequence). The CDR3 covers 15 residues. In DNA, the CDR3 is TGCAGTGCTAGAGAACGAACGGGGATCACCTACGAGCGGTACTTC. This translates into CSARERTGITYERYF.

The V gene is TRBV5-1, the J gene TRBJ2-3; 12 nucleotides match TRBD2. The V segment lost 4 bases and the J segment 4 bases; nucleotides outside the gene matches: 10. Looked up from germline, CDR1 is SGHRS and CDR2 is YFSETQ. The CDR3 has 17 residues. CDR3 coding DNA: TGCGCCAGCAGCGCCACGACTAGCGGGGGAACCGCAGATACGCAGTATTTT. Its translation: CASSATTSGGTADTQYF.

The sample holds many counts of this clonotype. The V call is TRBV9, the J call TRBJ2-2; TRBD1 might be the D (5 bases). Germline V CDR1 and CDR2: SGDLS, YYNGEE. The CDR3 contains 16 residues. With 0 bases removed from V and 5 bases from J, the gap between germline ends came to 14 bases. CDR3 region: CASSVVPDTLTGELFF. The CDR3 DNA is TGTGCCAGCAGCGTAGTACCGGACACCTTAACCGGGGAGCTGTTTTTT. The variable domain in full, with the rest retrieved from reference TRBV9 and TRBJ2-2, is DSGVTQTPKHLITATGQRVTLRCSPRSGDLSVYWYQQSLDQGLQFLIQYYNGEERAKGNILERFSAQQFPDLHSELNLSSLELGDSALYFCASSVVPDTLTGELFFGEGSRLTVL.

This clonotype was recorded at least ten times. The CDR3 is CASSLYGSLNQPQHF. Written as DNA, the CDR3 is TGTGCCAGCAGCTTATACGGGTCTCTAAATCAGCCCCAGCATTTT. The chain joins TRBV2 to TRBJ1-5; no clear D gene. The V gene lost 6 bases and the J gene lost 4 bases, with 16 bases spanning the gap. CDR3 length: 15 residues. Germline loops: CDR1 SNHLY, CDR2 FYNNEI.

This clonotype has only a few counts. The V and J genes are TRBV27 and TRBJ2-6; 8 positions agree with TRBD1. This CDR3 contains 15 residues. Losses at the gene ends were 11 bases for V and 0 bases for J; bases not matched to a gene: 6. Looked up from germline, CDR1 is MNHEY and CDR2 is SMNVEV (reference sequence). CDR3 coding DNA: TGTGCCGTTGGACAGGGTTCCTCTGGGGCCAACGTCCTGACTTTC. This translates into CAVGQGSSGANVLTF.

The rearrangement links TRBV2 to TRBJ2-7, with TRBD1 as a possible D gene (6 bases). The V end lost 5 bases, the J end lost 0 bases, and 14 bases lay between the germline ends. CDR1 and CDR2 from the germline V gene are SNHLY and FYNNEI. The CDR3 is 15 residues long. The DNA for the CDR3 is TGTGCCAGCAGTTTGGGGGACACTTTCTCCTACGAGCAGTACTTC. Its protein is CASSLGDTFSYEQYF.

V gene TRBV25-1 combines with J gene TRBJ1-1; TRBD1 matches 8 bases. Germline V gene sequence: CDR1 MGHDK, CDR2 SYGVNS. This CDR3 contains 12 residues. J was trimmed by 3 bases and V by 8 bases; bases with no gene match: 2. The CDR3 region is CASQQGDTEAFF. DNA for the CDR3: TGTGCCAGCCAACAGGGGGACACTGAAGCTTTCTTT.

CDR3 DNA: TGTGCCAGCAGCCCCAGGGGACAGGGTGTTTTTGAAAAACTGTTTTTT. Amino acid sequence: CASSPRGQGVFEKLFF. The V and J genes are TRBV6-6 and TRBJ1-4; 9 nucleotides align to TRBD1. From germline, CDR1 is MNHNY and CDR2 SVGAGI (reference sequence). V gave up 6 bases and J gave up 7 bases; unmatched junction bases: 12. The CDR3 runs to 16 residues.

This clonotype has only one observation. J is TRBJ1-5 and V is TRBV2, with a weak D call TRBD1 (6 bases). This CDR3 spans 14 amino acids. Deletions cut 5 bases from V and 11 bases from J, with 19 bases between. The germline V gene has CDR1 SNHLY and CDR2 FYNNEI. The chain's CDR3 is CASSPPGGAETQHF. Here the CDR3 DNA reads TGTGCCAGCAGTCCCCCGGGGGGCGCTGAGACCCAGCATTTT.

This clonotype was counted between two and nine times. The V gene is TRBV7-2, the J gene TRBJ2-5, with unresolved D. CDR1 SGHTA and CDR2 FQGNSA come from the germline V gene. Deletions cut 3 bases from V and 4 bases from J, with 9 bases between. The CDR3 covers 13 residues. The CDR3 nucleotides read TGTGCCAGCAGCTTTCAATCGGGAGAGACCCAGTACTTC. Translation gives CASSFQSGETQYF.

The chain employs TRBV7-9 and TRBJ2-2; 8 nucleotides agree with TRBD1. V shed 5 bases and J 1 base; nucleotides not matched to a gene: 6. There are 16 residues in the CDR3. Germline loops: CDR1 SEHNR, CDR2 FQNEAQ (reference sequence). Here the CDR3 reads CASSPTGTGNTGELFF. The CDR3 region has the DNA TGTGCCAGCAGCCCCACTGGGACAGGGAACACCGGGGAGCTGTTTTTT.

This clonotype was detected ten times or more. The gene calls are TRBV19 and TRBJ1-6; 8 bases are a match to TRBD1. Germline loops: CDR1 LNHDA, CDR2 SQIVND (reference sequence). The CDR3 length is 17 residues. V lost 4 bases, J lost 7 bases, and 12 bases stayed unmatched. The CDR3 sequence: CASSSGQGGSFNSPLHF. The CDR3 DNA sequence: TGTGCCAGTAGTAGCGGACAGGGTGGCTCCTTCAATTCACCCCTCCACTTT.

A note on this clonotype: This may be a read error, as it is one base from a much larger clone. The gene calls are TRBV10-3 and TRBJ2-7; 10 nucleotides match TRBD2. The CDR3 consists of 16 residues. The V and J ends lost 6 bases and 5 bases, in that order; junction bases with no gene match: 13. Germline V gives CDR1 ENHRY, CDR2 SYGVKD. CDR3 residues: CAISQARGGTSDEQYF. The CDR3 DNA reads as TGTGCCATCAGCCAGGCAAGAGGAGGGACTAGCGACGAGCAGTACTTC.